The rows below give T cell receptor beta chains drawn from one sample of a study of a mutant IDH1 vaccine in newly diagnosed glioma. Their antigen targets remain unknown. TCRdb keeps only in-frame clones here, not all; method: immunoSEQ multiplex PCR. In the table there are 110,000 or so clones, 90% of which are singletons. Sequencing was performed on PBMCs, taken from a glioma patient whose treatment included an IDH1 peptide vaccine. The receptors here all came from a woman aged 45-60 years with glioma. The CDR3 runs from the conserved cysteine through the conserved F or W. The D gene is left open where the match is weak.

TRBV6-1	TRBJ1-6	NA	CASSERLPNSPLHF	TGTGCCAGCAGTGAACGACTACCGAATTCACCCCTCCACTTT
TRBV7-3	TRBJ2-2	NA	CASSPTGPNTGELFF	TGTGCCAGCAGCCCGACAGGCCCGAACACCGGGGAGCTGTTTTTT
TRBV6-5	TRBJ2-7	NA	CASSFLGGSYEQYF	TGTGCCAGCAGTTTCCTGGGGGGCTCCTACGAGCAGTACTTC
TRBV19	TRBJ1-1	NA	CASSMPRGAGSTEAFF	TGTGCCAGTAGTATGCCACGGGGGGCTGGGAGCACTGAAGCTTTCTTT
TRBV7-9	TRBJ1-1	NA	CASSLLSRNTEAFF	TGTGCCAGCAGCTTACTGTCCAGGAACACTGAAGCTTTCTTT
TRBV28	TRBJ1-1	NA	CASSGAENTEAFF	TGTGCCAGCAGTGGGGCAGAAAACACTGAAGCTTTCTTT
TRBV18	TRBJ2-3	NA	CASSPKPWTLYTDTQYF	TGTGCCAGCTCACCCAAACCTTGGACTTTGTACACAGATACGCAGTATTTT
TRBV6-1	TRBJ1-2	NA	CASSEGGPANYGYTF	TGTGCCAGCAGTGAAGGAGGGCCCGCTAACTATGGCTACACCTTC
TRBV27	TRBJ1-5	TRBD1	CASSLPRTGPFRNQPQHF	TGTGCCAGCAGCCTTCCTCGGACAGGGCCTTTCAGGAATCAGCCCCAGCATTTT
TRBV5-1	TRBJ1-6	NA	CASSPTTGFGSPLHF	TGCGCCAGCAGCCCCACAACAGGGTTTGGTTCACCCCTCCACTTT
TRBV18	TRBJ2-7	NA	CASSPRGIAYEQYF	TGTGCCAGCTCACCAAGGGGGATTGCCTACGAGCAGTACTTC
TRBV27	TRBJ2-5	NA	CASSLSTAVRETQYF	TGTGCCAGCAGTTTATCCACAGCGGTACGGGAGACCCAGTACTTC
TRBV5-1	TRBJ2-1	TRBD2	CASRPEGVAGGYNEQFF	TGCGCCAGCAGGCCGGAGGGGGTAGCGGGAGGATACAATGAGCAGTTCTTC
TRBV27	TRBJ2-1	TRBD1	CASSLRQGSHNEQFF	TGTGCCAGCAGTTTAAGACAGGGGTCTCACAATGAGCAGTTCTTC